This is a list of T cell receptor beta chains from one sample in a study of early T cells in non-severe SARS-CoV-2 infection. Using its own MiXCR run on the 5' RACE reads, TCRdb lists one record per CDR3 protein. The data contain fewer than 65,000 distinct CDR3 sequences, 7.5% to 10% of them singletons. Sequencing input: whole blood. The receptors originated from an adult who was a healthcare worker with PCR-confirmed SARS-CoV-2 infection or an uninfected control (not recorded which). The CDR3 runs from the conserved cysteine through the conserved F or W. The D gene is left open where the match is weak. The size entry is marked missing in some rows and otherwise reads once, few, many or a size class.

clone_size,v_call,d_call,j_call,cdr3_aa,cdr3_nt
many,TRBV7-9,TRBD1,TRBJ2-5,CASSLGQTGDRETQYF,TGTGCCAGCAGCTTAGGCCAGACAGGGGATCGAGAGACCCAGTACTTC
few,TRBV7-2,NA,TRBJ1-5,CANSFQSSNQPQHF,TGTGCCAACAGCTTCCAGTCTAGCAATCAGCCCCAGCATTTT
many,TRBV5-6,TRBD1,TRBJ2-1,CASSLRTGYNEQFF,TGTGCCAGCAGCTTACGGACAGGGTACAATGAGCAGTTCTTC
many,TRBV24-1,NA,TRBJ2-3,CATSDPSPRATDTQYF,TGTGCCACCAGTGATCCGTCCCCGAGGGCGACAGATACGCAGTATTTT
many,TRBV11-2,NA,TRBJ2-7,CASSGQGLTEQYF,TGTGCCAGCAGCGGCCAGGGACTCACCGAGCAGTACTTC
NA,TRBV7-2,TRBD2,TRBJ2-4,CASSSRLAIGRNIQYF,TGTGCCAGCAGCTCGCGACTAGCTATAGGGAGGAACATTCAGTACTTC
NA,TRBV14,NA,TRBJ2-1,CASSQVAGSYNEQFF,TGTGCCAGCAGCCAAGTCGCCGGCTCCTACAATGAGCAGTTCTTC
many,TRBV6-2/TRBV6-3,NA,TRBJ1-5,CASNPTANQPQHF,TGTGCCAGCAATCCGACAGCGAATCAGCCCCAGCATTTT
few,TRBV4-1,NA,TRBJ2-7,CASSQGEGSGIYEQYF,TGCGCCAGCAGCCAAGGTGAAGGCAGCGGAATTTACGAGCAGTACTTC
many,TRBV20-1,NA,TRBJ1-5,CSASDQGSPNQPQHF,TGCAGTGCCTCTGATCAAGGCTCACCCAATCAGCCCCAGCATTTT
NA,TRBV7-8,TRBD1,TRBJ1-2,CASSQYIAGGTHYGYTF,TGTGCCAGCAGCCAGTATATCGCAGGGGGAACTCACTATGGCTACACCTTC
many,TRBV10-3,TRBD1,TRBJ1-6,CAITGTGNSPLHF,TGTGCCATCACCGGGACAGGGAATTCACCCCTCCACTTT
few,TRBV29-1,NA,TRBJ2-5,CSVPDGEETQYF,TGCAGCGTCCCGGACGGAGAAGAGACCCAGTACTTC
NA,TRBV28,TRBD1,TRBJ2-1,CASSPGQGTDEQFF,TGTGCCAGCAGCCCGGGACAGGGGACGGATGAGCAGTTCTTC
many,TRBV4-2,NA,TRBJ2-5,CASSQDGAGLETQYF,TGTGCCAGCAGCCAAGATGGGGCGGGTCTAGAGACCCAGTACTTC
many,TRBV6-6,TRBD2,TRBJ2-2,CASSYTWTSGENTGELFF,TGTGCCAGCAGTTACACCTGGACTAGCGGGGAGAACACCGGGGAGCTGTTTTTT
many,TRBV3-1,NA,TRBJ2-7,CASSQASNEQYF,TGTGCCAGCAGCCAAGCCTCGAACGAGCAGTACTTC
NA,TRBV29-1,NA,TRBJ2-1,CSVEAGSLGEFF,TGCAGCGTTGAAGCTGGGTCTCTCGGAGAATTCTTC
many,TRBV28,NA,TRBJ1-5,CASSKNSPYQPQHF,TGTGCCAGCAGTAAAAACTCTCCCTATCAGCCCCAGCATTTT
many,TRBV29-1,NA,TRBJ1-1,CSVMGSTEAFF,TGCAGCGTTATGGGCAGCACTGAAGCTTTCTTT
many,TRBV20-1,TRBD2,TRBJ2-7,CSARDYDGRAGEQYF,TGCAGTGCTAGAGATTATGACGGGAGGGCGGGGGAGCAGTACTTC
many,TRBV19,TRBD1,TRBJ1-5,CASSGQGVSNQPQHF,TGTGCCAGTAGCGGACAGGGGGTTAGCAATCAGCCCCAGCATTTT
NA,TRBV11-1,TRBD1,TRBJ2-7,CASSLSTAGGLYEQYF,TGTGCCAGCAGCTTAAGTACCGCAGGGGGCTTGTACGAGCAGTACTTC
many,TRBV28,TRBD1,TRBJ2-7,CASTVSTGAYSYEQYF,TGTGCCAGCACGGTGAGCACAGGGGCCTACTCCTACGAGCAGTACTTC
many,TRBV6-6,NA,TRBJ2-3,CASSYSGDTQYF,TGTGCCAGCAGTTACAGTGGCGATACGCAGTATTTT
NA,TRBV10-3,NA,TRBJ1-1,CAISEAHSSTEAFF,TGTGCCATCAGTGAGGCTCACTCGAGCACTGAAGCTTTCTTT
NA,TRBV7-2,TRBD1,TRBJ2-1,CASSLTGQGLAEQFF,TGTGCCAGCAGCCTAACTGGACAGGGGCTTGCTGAGCAGTTCTTC
many,TRBV29-1,TRBD1,TRBJ1-2,CSVGGQEIGYTF,TGCAGCGTCGGGGGACAGGAGATCGGCTACACCTTC
NA,TRBV10-3,NA,TRBJ1-1,CATNRDTEAFF,TGTGCCACCAACAGGGATACTGAAGCTTTCTTT
many,TRBV5-1,TRBD1,TRBJ2-1,CASSRGGTAYNEQFF,TGCGCCAGCAGCCGGGGTGGGACAGCCTACAATGAGCAGTTCTTC
many,TRBV29-1,NA,TRBJ2-3,CSNARGGTDTQYF,TGCAGCAATGCGAGGGGAGGCACAGATACGCAGTATTTT
many,TRBV21-1,NA,TRBJ2-1,CASSKWETGDSGRTMKKGIEQFF,TGTGCCAGCAGCAAATGGGAGACAGGGGACAGCGGGAGAACAATGAAGAAAGGTATTGAGCAGTTCTTC
few,TRBV28,TRBD1,TRBJ2-7,CASSFFGTGYLREQYF,TGTGCCAGCAGTTTTTTCGGGACAGGGTATTTGAGGGAGCAGTACTTC